This TCR beta chain appears in the sequencing data of a study of cytomegalovirus exposure and HLA in healthy donors. Looking at the study overall: According to later analysis, the same platform produced the approximately 120 validation and some 680 first-cohort repertoires.

The validation cohort, a group of 120 subjects, included the donors and was separate from the approximately 650-subject first cohort. V lost 6 bases and J lost 6, with 15 bases in between. This CDR3 is built from 14 residues. Germline V gives CDR1 SNHLY, CDR2 FYNNEI. Sequencing used immunoSEQ multiplex PCR; TCRdb keeps in-frame clones, though not all of them. The sample has around 240,000 clones; roughly 89% are singletons. Regarding this clone: The antigen is not known.

Findings and caveats of the study: Subsequent analysis found a tendency for first-cohort TCR clusters to co-occur within the 120 or so validation repertoires.

Sequencing used PBMCs. This TCR came from a young woman in good health and CMV-seronegative. V usage is TRBV2 and J usage is TRBJ1-5, with D possibly matching TRBD1 (5 bases). The CDR3 coding sequence is TGTGCCAGCAGCGCAGGGTCGAGGCTTCAGCCCCAGCATTTT. Its protein product is CASSAGSRLQPQHF.